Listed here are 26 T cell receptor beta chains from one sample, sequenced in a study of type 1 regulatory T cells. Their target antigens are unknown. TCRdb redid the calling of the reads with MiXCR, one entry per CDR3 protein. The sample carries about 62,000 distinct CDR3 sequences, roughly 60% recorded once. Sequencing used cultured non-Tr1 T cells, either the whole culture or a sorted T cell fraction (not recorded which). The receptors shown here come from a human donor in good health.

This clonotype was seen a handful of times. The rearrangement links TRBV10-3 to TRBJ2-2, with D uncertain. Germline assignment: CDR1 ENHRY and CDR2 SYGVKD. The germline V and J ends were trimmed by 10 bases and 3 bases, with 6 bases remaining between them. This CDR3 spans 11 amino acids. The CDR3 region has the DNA TGTGCCACCCAATACACCGGGGAGCTGTTTTTT. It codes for CATQYTGELFF.

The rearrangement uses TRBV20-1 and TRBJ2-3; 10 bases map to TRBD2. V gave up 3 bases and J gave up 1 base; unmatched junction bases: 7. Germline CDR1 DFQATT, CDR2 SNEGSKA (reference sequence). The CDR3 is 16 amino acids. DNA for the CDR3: TGCAGTGCTAGGGGGATTCTAGCGGGGGGCACAGATACGCAGTATTTT. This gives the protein CSARGILAGGTDTQYF.

CDR3 in amino acids: CASRYRTSGGGPLETQYF. The CDR3 region has the DNA TGTGCCAGCAGGTATAGGACTAGCGGAGGGGGTCCTCTAGAGACCCAGTACTTC. The chain couples TRBV5-5 to TRBJ2-5; 10 bases align to TRBD2. The length of the CDR3 is 18 residues. The trim removed 5 bases at V and 4 bases at J, leaving 17 bases unmatched. Germline-derived CDR1 and CDR2 are SGHKS and YYEKEE (reference sequence).

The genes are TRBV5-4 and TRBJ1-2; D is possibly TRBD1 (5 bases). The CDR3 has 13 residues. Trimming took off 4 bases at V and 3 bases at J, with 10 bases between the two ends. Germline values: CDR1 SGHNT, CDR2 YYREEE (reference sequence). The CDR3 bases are TGTGCCAGCAGCCCCGTCAGGGACTATGGCTACACCTTC. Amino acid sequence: CASSPVRDYGYTF.

The chain's CDR3 is CSARSGAHNEQFF. DNA for the CDR3: TGCAGTGCTAGATCTGGAGCGCACAATGAGCAGTTCTTC. The chain links TRBV20-1 to TRBJ2-1, with D uncertain. This CDR3 spans 13 amino acids. CDR1 is DFQATT and CDR2 is SNEGSKA in the germline V gene (reference sequence). The V and J ends lost 2 bases and 5 bases respectively, with 10 bases between them.

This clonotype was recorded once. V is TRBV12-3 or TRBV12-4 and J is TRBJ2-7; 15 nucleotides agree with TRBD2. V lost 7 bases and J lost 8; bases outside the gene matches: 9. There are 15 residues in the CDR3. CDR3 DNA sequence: TGTGCCAGCACTCCCGGGACTAGCGGGAGGTCCCAGCAGTACTTC. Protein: CASTPGTSGRSQQYF.

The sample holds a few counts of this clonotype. CDR3 protein: CASSTRGPTSTDTQYF. DNA for the CDR3: TGCGCCAGCAGCACAAGGGGGCCGACGTCCACAGATACGCAGTATTTT. The chain joins TRBV4-3 to TRBJ2-3; 7 nucleotides line up with TRBD1. Trimming at V came to 5 bases and at J to 2 bases, leaving 10 bases not matched to a gene. This CDR3 is 16 amino acids long. Germline V gives CDR1 LGHNA, CDR2 YSLEER.

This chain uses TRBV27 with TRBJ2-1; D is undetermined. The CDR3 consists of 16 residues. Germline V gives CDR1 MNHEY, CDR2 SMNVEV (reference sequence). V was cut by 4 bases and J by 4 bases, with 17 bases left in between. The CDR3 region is CASSYYLGNQYNEQFF. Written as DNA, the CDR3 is TGTGCCAGCAGTTACTACCTAGGGAACCAGTACAATGAGCAGTTCTTC.

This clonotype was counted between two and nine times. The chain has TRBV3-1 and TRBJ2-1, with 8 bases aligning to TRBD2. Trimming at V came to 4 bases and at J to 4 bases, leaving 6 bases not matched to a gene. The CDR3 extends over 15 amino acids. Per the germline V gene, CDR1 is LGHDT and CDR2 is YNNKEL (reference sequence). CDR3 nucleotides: TGTGCCAGCAGCCCGCCCAGCGGGAGTTACAATGAGCAGTTCTTC. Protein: CASSPPSGSYNEQFF.

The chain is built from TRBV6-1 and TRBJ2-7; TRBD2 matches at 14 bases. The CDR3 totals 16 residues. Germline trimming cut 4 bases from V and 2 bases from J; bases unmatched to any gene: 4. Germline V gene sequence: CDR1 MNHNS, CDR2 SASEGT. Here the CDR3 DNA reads TGTGCCAGCAGTGCGGGACTAGCGGGGGTGACCTACGAGCAGTACTTC. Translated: CASSAGLAGVTYEQYF.

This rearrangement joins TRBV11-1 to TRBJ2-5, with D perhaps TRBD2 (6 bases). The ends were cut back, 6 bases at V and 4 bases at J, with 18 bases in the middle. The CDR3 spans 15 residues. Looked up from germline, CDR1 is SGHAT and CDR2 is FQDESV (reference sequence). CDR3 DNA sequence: TGTGCCAGCAGTCGCCGACTAGTCGACCCAGAGACCCAGTACTTC. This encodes CASSRRLVDPETQYF.

The CDR3 here is CASSRGLEGGDTQYF. The CDR3 DNA follows: TGTGCCAGCAGCCGGGGACTAGAGGGAGGAGATACGCAGTATTTT. J is TRBJ2-3 and V is TRBV5-4, with 8 positions matching TRBD2. The CDR3 is 15 amino acids. Looked up from germline, CDR1 is SGHNT and CDR2 is YYREEE (reference sequence). The V segment lost 4 bases and the J segment 5 bases; nucleotides outside the gene matches: 9. Combining the CDR3 with reference TRBV5-4 and TRBJ2-3 gives the whole variable domain ETGVTQSPTHLIKTRGQQVTLRCSSQSGHNTVSWYQQALGQGPQFIFQYYREEENGRGNFPPRFSGLQFPNYSSELNVNALELDDSALYLCASSRGLEGGDTQYFGPGTRLTVL.

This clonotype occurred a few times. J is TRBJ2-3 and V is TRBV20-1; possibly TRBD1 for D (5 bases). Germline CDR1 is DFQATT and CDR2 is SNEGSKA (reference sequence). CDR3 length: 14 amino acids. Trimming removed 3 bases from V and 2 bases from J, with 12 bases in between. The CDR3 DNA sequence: TGCAGTGCTAGTTGGGGCGTATCCACAGATACGCAGTATTTT. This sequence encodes CSASWGVSTDTQYF.

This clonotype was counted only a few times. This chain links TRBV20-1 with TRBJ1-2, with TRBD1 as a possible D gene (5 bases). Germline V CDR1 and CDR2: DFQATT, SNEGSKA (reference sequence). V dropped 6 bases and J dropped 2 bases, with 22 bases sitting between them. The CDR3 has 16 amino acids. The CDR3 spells CSAVYSGTGLNYGYTF. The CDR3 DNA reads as TGCAGTGCCGTATACTCCGGGACGGGGCTGAACTATGGCTACACCTTC.

DNA for the CDR3: TGCGCCAGCAGCCTCCGGGGAATTTACACAGATACGCAGTATTTT. Protein product: CASSLRGIYTDTQYF. The J gene is TRBJ2-3, the V gene TRBV5-1; tentatively, D is TRBD2 (5 bases). Germline V gene sequence: CDR1 SGHRS, CDR2 YFSETQ. V was cut by 4 bases and J by 2 bases, with 14 bases left in between. The CDR3 is made up of 15 amino acids. The full variable domain, rest sourced from reference TRBV5-1 and TRBJ2-3, is KAGVTQTPRYLIKTRGQQVTLSCSPISGHRSVSWYQQTPGQGLQFLFEYFSETQRNKGNFPGRFSGRQFSNSRSEMNVSTLELGDSALYLCASSLRGIYTDTQYFGPGTRLTVL.

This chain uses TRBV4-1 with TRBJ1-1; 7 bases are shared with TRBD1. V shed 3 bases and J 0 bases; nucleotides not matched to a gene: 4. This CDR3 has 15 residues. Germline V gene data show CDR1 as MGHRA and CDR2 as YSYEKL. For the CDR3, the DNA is TGCGCCAGCAGCCAGGACAGGAGCTTGAACACTGAAGCTTTCTTT. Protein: CASSQDRSLNTEAFF.

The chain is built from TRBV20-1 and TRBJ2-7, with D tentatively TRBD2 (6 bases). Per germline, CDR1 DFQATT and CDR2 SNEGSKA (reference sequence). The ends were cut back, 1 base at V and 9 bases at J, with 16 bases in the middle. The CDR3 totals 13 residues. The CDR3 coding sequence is TGCAGTGCTAGAGTTCAAACGGGAGTAGTGCAGTACTTC. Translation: CSARVQTGVVQYF.

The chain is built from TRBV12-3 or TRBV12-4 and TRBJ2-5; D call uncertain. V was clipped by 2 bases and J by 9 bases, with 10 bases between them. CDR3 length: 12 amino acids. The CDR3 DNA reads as TGTGCCAGCAGTTTAAACTCCCGGGCCCAGTACTTC. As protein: CASSLNSRAQYF.

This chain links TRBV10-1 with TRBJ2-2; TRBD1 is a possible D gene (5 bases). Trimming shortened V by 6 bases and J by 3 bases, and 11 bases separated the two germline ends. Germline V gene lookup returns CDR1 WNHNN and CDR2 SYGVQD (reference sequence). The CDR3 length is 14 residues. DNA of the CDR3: TGCGCCAGCAGCCGACGCAGGGACACCGGGGAGCTGTTTTTT. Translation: CASSRRRDTGELFF.

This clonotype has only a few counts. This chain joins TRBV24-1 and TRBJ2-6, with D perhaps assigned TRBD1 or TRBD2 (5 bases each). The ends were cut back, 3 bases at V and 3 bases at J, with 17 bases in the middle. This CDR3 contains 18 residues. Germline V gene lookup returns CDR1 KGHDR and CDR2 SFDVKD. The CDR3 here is CATSDNTISGRGANVLTF. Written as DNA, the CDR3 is TGTGCCACCAGTGATAACACGATATCGGGGCGTGGGGCCAACGTCCTGACTTTC.

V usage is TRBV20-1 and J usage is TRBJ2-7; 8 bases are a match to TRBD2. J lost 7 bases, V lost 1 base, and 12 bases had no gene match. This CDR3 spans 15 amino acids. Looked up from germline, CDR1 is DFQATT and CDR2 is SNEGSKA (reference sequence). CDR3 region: CSARVPTSVRGEQYF. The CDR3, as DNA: TGCAGTGCTAGAGTTCCGACTAGCGTCCGAGGGGAGCAGTACTTC.

Here the CDR3 reads CASSTRDYEQYF. The CDR3 coding sequence is TGTGCCAGCAGCACCAGGGACTACGAGCAGTACTTC. The chain employs TRBV13 and TRBJ2-7, with D tentatively TRBD1 (5 bases). V was clipped by 5 bases and J by 3 bases, with 8 bases between them. CDR1 and CDR2 (germline): PRHDT, FYEKMQ (reference sequence). This CDR3 is built from 12 residues. Together with reference TRBV13 and TRBJ2-7, the CDR3 gives the full variable domain: AAGVIQSPRHLIKEKRETATLKCYPIPRHDTVYWYQQGPGQDPQFLISFYEKMQSDKGSIPDRFSAQQFSDYHSELNMSSLELGDSALYFCASSTRDYEQYFGPGTRLTVT.

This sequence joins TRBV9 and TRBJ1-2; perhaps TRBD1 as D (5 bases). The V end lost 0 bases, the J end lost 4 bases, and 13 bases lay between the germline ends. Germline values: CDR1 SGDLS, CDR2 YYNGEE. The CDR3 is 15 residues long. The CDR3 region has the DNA TGTGCCAGCAGCGTAGAAGGGGTCAGGCCCTATGGCTACACCTTC. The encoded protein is CASSVEGVRPYGYTF.

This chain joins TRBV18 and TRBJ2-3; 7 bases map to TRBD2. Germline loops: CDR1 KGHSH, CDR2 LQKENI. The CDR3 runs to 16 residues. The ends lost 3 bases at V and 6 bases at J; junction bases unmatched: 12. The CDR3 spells CASSPSAGDSEDTQYF. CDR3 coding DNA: TGTGCCAGCTCACCGTCGGCGGGAGACTCGGAGGATACGCAGTATTTT.

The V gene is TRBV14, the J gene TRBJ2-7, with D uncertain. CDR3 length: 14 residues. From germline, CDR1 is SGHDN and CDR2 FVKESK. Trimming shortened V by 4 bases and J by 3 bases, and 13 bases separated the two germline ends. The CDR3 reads CASSPASLRYEQYF. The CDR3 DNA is TGTGCCAGCAGCCCTGCCAGCCTACGCTACGAGCAGTACTTC.

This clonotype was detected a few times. Written as DNA, the CDR3 is TGTGCCAGCTCATACGAGGGTATGAACACTGAAGCTTTCTTT. It translates to CASSYEGMNTEAFF. The chain employs TRBV19 and TRBJ1-1; D gene unclear. Trimming left V 9 bases short and J 0 bases short, with 14 bases between. This CDR3 contains 14 residues. Germline V gene sequence: CDR1 LNHDA, CDR2 SQIVND (reference sequence).